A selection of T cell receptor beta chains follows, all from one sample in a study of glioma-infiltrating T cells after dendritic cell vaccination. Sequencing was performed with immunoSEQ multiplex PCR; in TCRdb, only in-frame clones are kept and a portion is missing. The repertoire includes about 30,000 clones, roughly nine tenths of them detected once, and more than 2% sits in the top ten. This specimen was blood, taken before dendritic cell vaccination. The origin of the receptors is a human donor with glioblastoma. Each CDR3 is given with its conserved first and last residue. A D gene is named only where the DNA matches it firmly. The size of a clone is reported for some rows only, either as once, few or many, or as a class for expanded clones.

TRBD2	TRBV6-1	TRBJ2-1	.	TGTGCCAGCAGTGAAGCGACTAGCGCCCTGAGAAATGAGCAGTTCTTC	CASSEATSALRNEQFF
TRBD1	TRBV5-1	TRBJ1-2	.	TGCGCCAGCAGGTTAGACAGGGGAGGGCTCTATGGCTACACCTTC	CASRLDRGGLYGYTF
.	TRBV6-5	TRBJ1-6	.	TGTGCCAGCAGTCCCTGGGCCTCAGGGTCACCCCTCCACTTT	CASSPWASGSPLHF
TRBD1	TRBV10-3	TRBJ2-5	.	TGTGCCATCAGTGAGTCGCTCGGCAGGGGGCAAGAGACCCAGTACTTC	CAISESLGRGQETQYF
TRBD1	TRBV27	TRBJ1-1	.	TGTGCCAGCAGGGTTCAGGGGGAGGCGAACACTGAAGCTTTCTTT	CASRVQGEANTEAFF
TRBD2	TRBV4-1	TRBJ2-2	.	TGCGCCAGCAGCCAAGGACGGGGGGTCTACGGGGAGCTGTTTTTT	CASSQGRGVYGELFF
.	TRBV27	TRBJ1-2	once	TGTGCCAGCAGCCCCGCGGGCCACAGTCTATATGGCTACACCTTC	CASSPAGHSLYGYTF
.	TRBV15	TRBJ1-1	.	TGTGCCACCAGCAGAGACCGTGTCCGCACTGAAGCTTTCTTT	CATSRDRVRTEAFF
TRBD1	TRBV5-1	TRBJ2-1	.	TGCGCCAGCAGCGCGGGACAGGGGGTCAATGAGCAGTTCTTC	CASSAGQGVNEQFF
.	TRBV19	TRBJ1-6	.	TGTGCCAGTAGTATTTTGGGACAAAATTCACCCCTCCACTTT	CASSILGQNSPLHF
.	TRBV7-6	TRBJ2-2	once	TGTGCCAGCAGCTTATGGGCACAGGGAACCGGGGAGCTGTTTTTT	CASSLWAQGTGELFF
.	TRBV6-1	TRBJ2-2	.	TGTGCCAGCCCCCAGGTCCCAACGAACACCGGGGAGCTGTTTTTT	CASPQVPTNTGELFF
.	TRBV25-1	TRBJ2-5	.	TGTGCCGTATCCCGGGACACCGCCCGGGAGACCCAGTACTTC	CAVSRDTARETQYF
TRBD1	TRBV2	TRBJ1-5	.	TGTGCCAGCAGTGACGTGAGAGGACAGGTTTCTCTTGGCAATCAGCCCCAGCATTTT	CASSDVRGQVSLGNQPQHF
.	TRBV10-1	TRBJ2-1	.	TGCGCCAGCAGCGACAGGTGGAGCGATGAGCAGTTCTTC	CASSDRWSDEQFF
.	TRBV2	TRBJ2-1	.	TGTGCCAGCAGTCTCACAGGCAGCTCCTACAATGAGCAGTTCTTC	CASSLTGSSYNEQFF
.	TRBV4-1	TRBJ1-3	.	TGCGCCAGCAGCCAAAAGGACTTCTTTAGCTCTGGAAACACCATATATTTT	CASSQKDFFSSGNTIYF
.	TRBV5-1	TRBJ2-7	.	TGCGCCAGCAGCTTGGGGGGGGACAGCTCCTACGAGCAGTACTTC	CASSLGGDSSYEQYF
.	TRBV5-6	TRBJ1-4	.	TGTGCCAGCAGCCTTAGTCTACTACTACGTGAAAAACTGTTTTTT	CASSLSLLLREKLFF
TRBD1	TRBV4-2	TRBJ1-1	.	TGTGCCAGCAGCCACGTGGGACAGGGGCAGGGTGAAGCTTTCTTT	CASSHVGQGQGEAFF
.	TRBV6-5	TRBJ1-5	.	TGTGCCAGCAGTTACGGCGCAGGGCGGAAGCCCCAGCATTTT	CASSYGAGRKPQHF
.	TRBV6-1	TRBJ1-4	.	TGTGCCAGCAGTGAAGGAGGACCGGGGGAAAAACTGTTTTTT	CASSEGGPGEKLFF
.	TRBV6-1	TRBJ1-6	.	TGTGCCAGCAGTGCCCCAACAGGGTGGGTTGGTTCACCCCTCCACTTT	CASSAPTGWVGSPLHF
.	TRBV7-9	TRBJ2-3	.	TGTGCCAGCAGCTTAGGCCGGGACACCACTAGCACAGATACGCAGTATTTT	CASSLGRDTTSTDTQYF
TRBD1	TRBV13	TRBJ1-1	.	TGTGCCAGCAGCCAAGTAAACAGGGGTAACACTGAAGCTTTCTTT	CASSQVNRGNTEAFF
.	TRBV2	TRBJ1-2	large	TGTGCCAGCAGAGGGGCAGGATTAAGCTATGGCTACACCTTC	CASRGAGLSYGYTF